This T cell receptor beta chain stems from a study of T cell responses to AZD1222 COVID-19 vaccine. Study summary: Analysis merged second doses at about 4 or about 12 weeks.

Note on this clone: The antigen remains unidentified.

The method was immunoSEQ multiplex PCR; TCRdb's version includes in-frame clones alone and lacks a portion of them. The table lists approximately 100,000 clones, about 83% of them singletons. Trimming removed 3 bases from V and 8 bases from J, with 14 bases in between. This CDR3 is built from 14 residues. Per the germline V gene, CDR1 is MDHEN and CDR2 is SYDVKM. General study points: There were mostly white British donors and more females than males, and clonal diversity was possibly underestimated. Regions 160-218 and 743-854 held dominance among vaccine-associated CD4 TCRs, which spanned spike.

This clonotype was obtained from an adult in good health. The V and J genes are TRBV28 and TRBJ2-1, with D tentatively TRBD2 (6 bases). The sample in question was peripheral blood, obtained on day 0 of AZD1222 vaccination. The CDR3, as DNA: TGTGCCAGCAGTTTTTCCGCCGGGGGAGATGAGCAGTTCTTC. Amino acids: CASSFSAGGDEQFF. Based on the CDR3 plus reference TRBV28 and TRBJ2-1, the full variable domain is DVKVTQSSRYLVKRTGEKVFLECVQDMDHENMFWYRQDPGLGLRLIYFSYDVKMKEKGDIPEGYSVSREKKERFSLILESASTNQTSMYLCASSFSAGGDEQFFGPGTRLTVL.